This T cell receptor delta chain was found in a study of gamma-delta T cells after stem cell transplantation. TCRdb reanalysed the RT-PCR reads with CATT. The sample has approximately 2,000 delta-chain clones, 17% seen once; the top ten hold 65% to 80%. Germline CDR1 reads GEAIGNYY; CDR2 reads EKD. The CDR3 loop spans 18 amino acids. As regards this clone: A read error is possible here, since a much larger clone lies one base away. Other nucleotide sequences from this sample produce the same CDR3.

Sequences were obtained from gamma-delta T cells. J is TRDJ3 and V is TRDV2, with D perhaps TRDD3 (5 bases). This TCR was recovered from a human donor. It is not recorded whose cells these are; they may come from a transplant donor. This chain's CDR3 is CACDTGMTNSWDTRQMFF. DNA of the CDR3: TGTGCCTGCGACACCGGGATGACGAACTCCTGGGACACCCGACAGATGTTTTTC.